Each of the 13 T cell receptor beta chains below was sequenced from the same sample in a study of CD8+CD57+ T cells in acquired aplastic anemia. Patients selected for sequencing had displayed CD8+CD57+ cell expansion by flow cytometry. Profiling that covered TCR beta VDJ and CDR3 relied on genomic DNA as its template. One entry per CDR3 protein, called by TCRdb with MiXCR from the reads. The sample consists of a few hundred thousand distinct CDR3 sequences, around 49% of them appearing once. Sequenced input: sorted CD4+, CD8+, or CD8+CD57+ T cells (not recorded which) from PBMCs. The origin of the receptors is a human donor with aplastic anemia.

V is TRBV29-1 and J is TRBJ1-5; D ambiguous. V was trimmed by 8 bases and J by 7 bases, leaving 15 bases between them. The CDR3 sequence is 12 residues long. Per germline, CDR1 SQVTM and CDR2 ANQGSEA. In DNA form, the CDR3 reads TGCAGCTTAGTAGGCTTCCAACAGCCCCAGCATTTT. The encoded protein is CSLVGFQQPQHF.

The chain is built from TRBV19 and TRBJ1-1; weak D call: TRBD1 (5 bases). The V end was cut by 5 bases, the J end by 1 base, with 14 bases between. The germline CDR1 and CDR2 sequences are LNHDA and SQIVND (reference sequence). This CDR3 is built from 15 residues. CDR3 nucleotides: TGTGCCAGTAGTGGCTGGGACCCTGCGAACACTGAAGCTTTCTTT. It is translated as CASSGWDPANTEAFF.

The chain uses TRBV10-3 and TRBJ1-3; D is uncertain. V was shortened by 7 bases and J by 8 bases, with 9 bases between the two germline ends. The CDR3 has 11 residues. Germline CDR1 is ENHRY and CDR2 is SYGVKD. The CDR3, as DNA: TGTGCCATCACTATAGAGGACACCATATATTTT. This codes for CAITIEDTIYF.

Only one count was recorded for this clonotype. The chain employs TRBV2 and TRBJ2-1; 10 positions agree with TRBD2. The CDR3 contains 15 residues. Germline CDR1 and CDR2: SNHLY and FYNNEI. After removal of 2 bases from V and 9 bases from J, the junction contained 7 bases not matched to a gene. CDR3 nucleotide sequence: TGTGCCAGCAGTGAAATACTAGCGGGAACAGGTGAGCAGTTCTTC. Residues: CASSEILAGTGEQFF.

A few counts support this clonotype. The CDR3 nucleotides read TGTGCCAGCAGCTTCCAGTACCAAGAGACCCAGTACTTC. Encoded protein: CASSFQYQETQYF. The J gene is TRBJ2-5, the V gene TRBV7-2, with D unresolved. This CDR3 contains 13 residues. Trimming cost V 3 bases and J 0 bases, with 5 bases left between them. Germline loops: CDR1 SGHTA, CDR2 FQGNSA.

V usage is TRBV20-1 and J usage is TRBJ2-1, with D perhaps matching TRBD1 (5 bases). Trimming removed 5 bases at V and 0 bases at J, with 14 bases between. Germline V gene sequence: CDR1 DFQATT, CDR2 SNEGSKA (reference sequence). This CDR3 spans 15 amino acids. CDR3 sequence reads: CSAPVLQGSYNEQFF. The CDR3 DNA reads TGCAGTGCTCCTGTTTTGCAGGGCTCCTACAATGAGCAGTTCTTC.

Ten or more counts support this clonotype. The J gene is TRBJ2-1, the V gene TRBV20-1; 12 bases agree with TRBD2. Germline V gene sequence: CDR1 DFQATT, CDR2 SNEGSKA (reference sequence). CDR3 length: 12 amino acids. V trimming: 6 bases; J trimming: 14 bases; junction bases outside the gene matches: 8. CDR3 sequence (DNA): TGCAGTGCCAGGACTAGCGGGACCATGGAGTTCTTC. It is translated as CSARTSGTMEFF.

The chain couples TRBV5-1 to TRBJ2-2, with D unclear. The germline V and J ends were trimmed by 5 bases and 0 bases, with 14 bases remaining between them. This CDR3 contains 16 residues. Germline V gives CDR1 SGHRS, CDR2 YFSETQ. The CDR3: CASRITPTANTGELFF. CDR3 coding DNA: TGCGCCAGCAGGATTACCCCAACCGCGAACACCGGGGAGCTGTTTTTT.

The chain is built from TRBV29-1 and TRBJ1-1, with 8 bases matching TRBD1. This CDR3 has 14 residues. Germline V lookup: CDR1 SQVTM, CDR2 ANQGSEA. V gave up 7 bases and J gave up 3 bases; unmatched junction bases: 10. As DNA, the CDR3 is TGCAGCGCCGAACGAGGGACAGGACACACTGAAGCTTTCTTT. Its protein product is CSAERGTGHTEAFF.

The CDR3 DNA follows: TGTGCCAGCAGTGGGCGGGGCGAGACTGAAGCTTTCTTT. It is translated as CASSGRGETEAFF. The V and J genes are TRBV2 and TRBJ1-1, with D tentatively TRBD1 (5 bases). CDR3 length: 13 amino acids. CDR1 is SNHLY, CDR2 FYNNEI, per germline. Trimming left V 4 bases short and J 5 bases short, with 11 bases between.

This clonotype has at least ten counts. J is TRBJ2-5 and V is TRBV20-1, with 10 bases identical to TRBD2. Trimming removed 5 bases from V and 4 bases from J; junction bases left unmatched: 10. This CDR3 spans 15 amino acids. Germline CDR1 and CDR2: DFQATT and SNEGSKA (reference sequence). CDR3 amino acids: CSARKSGGALETQYF. The CDR3 region has the DNA TGCAGTGCTCGCAAAAGCGGGGGGGCCCTAGAGACCCAGTACTTC.

The chain couples TRBV9 to TRBJ2-5; 14 bases are a match to TRBD2. The CDR3 spans 16 residues. Germline V gene sequence: CDR1 SGDLS, CDR2 YYNGEE. J was trimmed by 5 bases and V by 3 bases; bases with no gene match: 6. CDR3 in amino acids: CASSGWTSGGFETQYF. DNA for the CDR3: TGTGCCAGCAGCGGCTGGACTAGCGGGGGGTTTGAGACCCAGTACTTC.

The chain joins TRBV6-1 to TRBJ1-1, with D unclear. From germline, CDR1 is MNHNS and CDR2 SASEGT. The CDR3 covers 15 residues. V was cut by 2 bases and J by 3 bases, with 13 bases left in between. Here the CDR3 DNA reads TGTGCCAGCAGTGAATACGGACCCTGGGACACTGAAGCTTTCTTT. It codes for CASSEYGPWDTEAFF.